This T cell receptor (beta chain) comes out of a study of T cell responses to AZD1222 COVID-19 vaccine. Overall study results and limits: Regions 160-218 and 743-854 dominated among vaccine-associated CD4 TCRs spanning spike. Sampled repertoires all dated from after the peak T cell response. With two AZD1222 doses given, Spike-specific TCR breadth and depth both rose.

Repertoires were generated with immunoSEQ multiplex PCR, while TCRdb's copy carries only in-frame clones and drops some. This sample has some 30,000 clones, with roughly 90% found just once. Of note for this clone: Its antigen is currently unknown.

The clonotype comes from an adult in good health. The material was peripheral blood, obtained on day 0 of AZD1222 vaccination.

The CDR3 reads CASSLWAVKQPQHF. The CDR3 DNA reads TGTGCCAGCAGCTTGTGGGCGGTTAAGCAGCCCCAGCATTTT. The chain uses TRBV5-6 and TRBJ1-5; the D is unclear. The CDR3 is 14 amino acids. From germline, CDR1 is SGHDT and CDR2 YYEEEE. Deletions cut 1 base from V and 7 bases from J, with 12 bases between.